What follows describes a single T cell receptor beta chain. Its antigen is as yet unknown. The same CDR3 arises from other DNA sequences in this sample as well. At deep level, the assay was performed. Produced via immunoSEQ multiplex PCR; TCRdb's table is partial and in-frame only. The table shows approximately 2.5 million clones, with more than 85% occurring only once. Between the trimmed V and J ends, which lost 4 bases and 4 bases, there was a span of 8 bases. The germline CDR1 and CDR2 sequences are SEHNR and FQNEAQ (reference sequence). The CDR3 covers 12 residues. The data derive from a study of shared clonotypes between healthy human individuals. Study observations and caveats: The researchers took only blood, and tissue repertoires probably look different. Limitation of the genetic and exposure-history diversity represented came from the few donors.

This chain joins TRBV7-9 and TRBJ2-7; possibly TRBD1 for D (6 bases). The sample consisted of naive CD4+ T cells from PBMCs. Subset indicated: CD45RA+ positively selected. The clonotype comes from a man younger than 35 in good health. Some clones in this sample may be carry-over from other donors' samples. CDR3 residues: CASSSQGYEQYF. Here the CDR3 DNA reads TGTGCCAGCAGCTCCCAGGGGTACGAGCAGTACTTC.